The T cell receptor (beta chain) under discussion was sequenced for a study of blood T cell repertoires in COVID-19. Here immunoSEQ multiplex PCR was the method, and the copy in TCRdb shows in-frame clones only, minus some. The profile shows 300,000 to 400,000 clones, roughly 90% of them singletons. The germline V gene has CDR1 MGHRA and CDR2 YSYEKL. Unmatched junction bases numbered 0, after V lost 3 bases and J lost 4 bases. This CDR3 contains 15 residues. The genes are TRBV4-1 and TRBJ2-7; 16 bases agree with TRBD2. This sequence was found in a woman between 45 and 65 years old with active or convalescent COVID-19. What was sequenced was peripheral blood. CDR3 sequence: CASSQGLAGGYEQYF. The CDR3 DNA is TGCGCCAGCAGCCAGGGACTAGCGGGAGGGTACGAGCAGTACTTC.